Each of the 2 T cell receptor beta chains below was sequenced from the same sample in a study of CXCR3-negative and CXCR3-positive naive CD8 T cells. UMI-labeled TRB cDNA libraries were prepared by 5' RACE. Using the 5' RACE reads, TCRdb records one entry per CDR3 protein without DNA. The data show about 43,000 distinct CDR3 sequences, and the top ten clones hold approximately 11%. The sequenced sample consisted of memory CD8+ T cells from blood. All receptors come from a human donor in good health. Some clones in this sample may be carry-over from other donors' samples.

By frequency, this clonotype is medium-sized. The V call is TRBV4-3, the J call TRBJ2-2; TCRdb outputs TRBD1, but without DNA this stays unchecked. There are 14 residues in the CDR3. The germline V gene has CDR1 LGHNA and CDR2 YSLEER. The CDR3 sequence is CASSRQGNTGELFF.

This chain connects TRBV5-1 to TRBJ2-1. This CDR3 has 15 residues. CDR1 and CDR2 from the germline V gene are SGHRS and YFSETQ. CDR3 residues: CASSLSGNTYNEQFF. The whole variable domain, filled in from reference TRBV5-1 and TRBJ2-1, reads KAGVTQTPRYLIKTRGQQVTLSCSPISGHRSVSWYQQTPGQGLQFLFEYFSETQRNKGNFPGRFSGRQFSNSRSEMNVSTLELGDSALYLCASSLSGNTYNEQFFGPGTRLTVL.